This T cell receptor (beta chain) was recorded in a study of blood T cell repertoires in COVID-19. In the study overall: Specimens from acute and convalescent COVID-19 originated in the United States, Italy and Spain.

Germline V gene data show CDR1 as MNHEY and CDR2 as SVGEGT. V dropped 5 bases and J dropped 2; count of bases not matched to a gene: 4. The length of the CDR3 is 15 residues. Clinical histories supplied by participants themselves formed the basis of cohort assignment. Cohort 3 recovery required two negative PCRs, clearance, or symptom resolution. Original processing methods: Amplification with reference gene primers provided the estimates of nucleated cell counts. Assay used: immunoSEQ multiplex PCR; TCRdb lists only in-frame clones, some missing. V, J and clone size derive from that table, while D and trimming were established from the DNA sequence. The table records about 250,000 clones, under 90% of them present only once.

The sequencing sample was made of PBMCs or T cells enriched from blood (not recorded which). This chain uses TRBV6-2 or TRBV6-3 with TRBJ2-2; 8 positions agree with TRBD1. This TCR came from a middle-aged man who had recovered from COVID-19. As DNA, the CDR3 is TGTGCCAGCAGTGTCGGGACAGGCAACACCGGGGAGCTGTTTTTT. Translated: CASSVGTGNTGELFF.